These 31 T cell receptor beta chains originate from one sample sequenced in a study of patients and donors after allogeneic stem cell transplantation. In TCRdb, the RT-PCR reads were re-called with MiXCR into one record per CDR3 protein. Among under 200,000 distinct CDR3 sequences, 30% were seen once, and the ten largest hold roughly 3%. Material: blood, either unsorted or a sorted T cell fraction (not recorded which). Receptors originate from a human donor who was either an allogeneic HSCT recipient or a stem cell or donor lymphocyte infusion donor (not recorded which). It is not recorded whose cells these are; they may come from a transplant donor.

V gene TRBV9 combines with J gene TRBJ1-1; 8 positions agree with TRBD1. CDR3 size: 17 residues. V trimming: 2 bases; J trimming: 2 bases; junction bases outside the gene matches: 11. Germline V gene data show CDR1 as SGDLS and CDR2 as YYNGEE. This CDR3 is CASSVLPRTGFNTEAFF. CDR3 sequence (DNA): TGTGCCAGCAGCGTTCTACCCCGGACAGGGTTCAACACTGAAGCTTTCTTT.

In its sample, this clonotype was seen a few times. This chain links TRBV20-1 with TRBJ2-7, with unresolved D. This CDR3 is built from 14 residues. Trimming pared 0 bases from V and 4 bases from J, leaving 13 bases between. Germline V gene sequence: CDR1 DFQATT, CDR2 SNEGSKA (reference sequence). CDR3 in DNA: TGCAGTGCTAGAGATCAAAGGGAATCGTACGAGCAGTACTTC. Protein: CSARDQRESYEQYF.

V usage is TRBV15 and J usage is TRBJ2-7, with D perhaps given as TRBD1 or TRBD2 (5 bases each). Germline V CDR1 and CDR2: LNHNV, YYDKDF (reference sequence). The CDR3 runs 14 residues. V lost 3 bases and J 0 bases, leaving 9 bases between the germline ends. The chain's CDR3 is CATSRRGASYEQYF. The CDR3 DNA follows: TGTGCCACCAGCAGGAGGGGAGCCTCCTACGAGCAGTACTTC.

The rearrangement links TRBV27 to TRBJ1-2; 11 bases are shared with TRBD1. The CDR3 runs to 15 residues. Germline V lookup: CDR1 MNHEY, CDR2 SMNVEV (reference sequence). The trim removed 5 bases at V and 8 bases at J, leaving 10 bases unmatched. The CDR3 reads CASSRIPGQGGGYTF. DNA for the CDR3: TGTGCCAGCAGTCGAATACCGGGACAGGGGGGAGGCTACACCTTC.

The sample holds a few counts of this clonotype. The rearrangement uses TRBV7-6 and TRBJ1-1; no reliable D call. Trimming shortened V by 2 bases and J by 0 bases, and 10 bases separated the two germline ends. Germline V gene lookup returns CDR1 SGHVS and CDR2 FNYEAQ. The CDR3 runs to 15 residues. CDR3 sequence reads: CASSLLPRMNTEAFF. CDR3 nucleotides: TGTGCCAGCAGCTTACTCCCCCGAATGAACACTGAAGCTTTCTTT.

The CDR3 loop is CASSQEGWNSGNTIYF. The CDR3 DNA is TGCGCCAGCAGCCAAGAGGGCTGGAACTCTGGAAACACCATATATTTT. The V gene is TRBV4-3, the J gene TRBJ1-3; D is ambiguous. The ends were cut back, 0 bases at V and 0 bases at J, with 9 bases in the middle. The CDR3 covers 16 residues. Germline V gene data show CDR1 as LGHNA and CDR2 as YSLEER.

The chain combines TRBV6-6 with TRBJ1-2; the match to TRBD1 covers 9 bases. Germline values: CDR1 MNHNY, CDR2 SVGAGI (reference sequence). Losses at the gene ends were 0 bases for V and 7 bases for J; bases not matched to a gene: 15. The CDR3 has 18 residues. This CDR3 reads CASSYSMEWTGVLGGYTF. The CDR3 DNA reads as TGTGCCAGCAGTTACTCGATGGAGTGGACAGGGGTTTTGGGTGGCTACACCTTC.

The sample holds a few counts of this clonotype. This chain links TRBV30 with TRBJ1-3; D perhaps matches TRBD1 (6 bases). Germline V gene data show CDR1 as GTSNPN and CDR2 as SVGIG (reference sequence). The CDR3 contains 13 residues. V was clipped by 4 bases and J by 2 bases, with 9 bases between them. The CDR3 DNA is TGTGCCTGGAACAGGGAGGCTGGAAACACCATATATTTT. Translated: CAWNREAGNTIYF.

This chain links TRBV28 with TRBJ2-1, with TRBD2 identical over 10 bases. Unmatched junction bases numbered 13, after V lost 6 bases and J lost 8 bases. The CDR3 length is 16 residues. CDR1 and CDR2 from the germline V gene are MDHEN and SYDVKM. The CDR3, as DNA: TGTGCCAGCAGCACCTCTGCTTCTAGCGGGAGCCATGAGCAGTTCTTC. Its protein product is CASSTSASSGSHEQFF.

This clonotype was detected ten times or more. This chain connects TRBV27 to TRBJ1-2; the match to TRBD1 covers 9 bases. V dropped 4 bases and J dropped 7; count of bases not matched to a gene: 10. The CDR3 sequence is 15 residues long. Germline CDR1 and CDR2: MNHEY and SMNVEV (reference sequence). The DNA of the CDR3 is TGTGCCAGCAGTTCACCGGGGACAGGGAATTCTGGCTACACCTTC. Its protein is CASSSPGTGNSGYTF.

CDR3 nucleotides: TGTGCCAGCAGTTCGGTGCCGAACACTGAAGCTTTCTTT. Encoded protein: CASSSVPNTEAFF. J is TRBJ1-1 and V is TRBV7-2, with D hard to call. V was shortened by 6 bases and J by 1 base, with 9 bases between the two germline ends. CDR3 length equals 13 residues. Germline V CDR1 and CDR2: SGHTA, FQGNSA.

This clonotype was found many times. This chain uses TRBV29-1 with TRBJ1-5; D unclear. This CDR3 region has 11 residues. CDR1 and CDR2 from the germline V gene are SQVTM and ANQGSEA. Between the trimmed V and J ends, which lost 6 bases and 11 bases, there was a span of 14 bases. CDR3 residues: CSVMQFEAQHF. CDR3 bases: TGCAGCGTGATGCAGTTTGAGGCCCAGCATTTT.

This chain connects TRBV3-1 to TRBJ2-1, with 9 bases matching TRBD1. J gave up 7 bases and V 1 base, and 5 bases lay outside the gene matches. The CDR3 spans 15 residues. Germline-derived CDR1 and CDR2 are LGHDT and YNNKEL (reference sequence). The CDR3 DNA reads as TGTGCCAGCAGCCAAGTCGGGACAGGGTATAATGAGCAGTTCTTC. Its translation is CASSQVGTGYNEQFF.

This sequence joins TRBV7-2 and TRBJ2-5; 7 bases match TRBD1. CDR3 length: 14 residues. The V and J ends lost 6 bases and 5 bases, in that order; junction bases with no gene match: 9. Germline V gives CDR1 SGHTA, CDR2 FQGNSA. CDR3 nucleotides: TGTGCCAGCAGTTATGTGACAGGGACGGAGACCCAGTACTTC. The encoded protein is CASSYVTGTETQYF.

This chain uses TRBV20-1 with TRBJ2-7; TRBD1 aligns across 9 bases. Losses at the gene ends were 2 bases for V and 2 bases for J; bases not matched to a gene: 7. This CDR3 region has 15 residues. Germline assignment: CDR1 DFQATT and CDR2 SNEGSKA (reference sequence). The DNA for the CDR3 is TGCAGTGCTAGACAACCGGGACAGGGTCCCTACGAGCAGTACTTC. As protein: CSARQPGQGPYEQYF.

This chain joins TRBV7-9 and TRBJ2-5, with 15 bases identical to TRBD2. The CDR3 runs 16 residues. The V and J ends lost 5 bases and 2 bases, in that order; junction bases with no gene match: 3. Per the germline V gene, CDR1 is SEHNR and CDR2 is FQNEAQ (reference sequence). As DNA, the CDR3 is TGTGCCAGCAGCATGGGACTAGCGGGAGGACAAGAGACCCAGTACTTC. It is translated as CASSMGLAGGQETQYF.

This clonotype has more than one count but fewer than ten. The rearrangement links TRBV7-9 to TRBJ1-4; D perhaps matches TRBD1 (5 bases). CDR3 length equals 15 residues. CDR1 and CDR2 (germline): SEHNR, FQNEAQ (reference sequence). V lost 6 bases, J lost 0 bases, and 11 bases lay in between. In DNA form, the CDR3 reads TGTGCCAGCAGGCCATGGGGCGCAACTAATGAAAAACTGTTTTTT. It encodes CASRPWGATNEKLFF.

This sequence joins TRBV7-9 and TRBJ2-1; TRBD1 agrees at 8 bases. The CDR3 is 15 amino acids. Germline trimming cut 7 bases from V and 2 bases from J; bases unmatched to any gene: 7. Germline CDR1 is SEHNR and CDR2 is FQNEAQ (reference sequence). The CDR3 loop reads CASNGQGITYNEQFF. The CDR3 DNA reads TGTGCCAGCAACGGACAGGGCATTACCTACAATGAGCAGTTCTTC. Based on the CDR3 plus reference TRBV7-9 and TRBJ2-1, the full variable domain is DTGVSQNPRHKITKRGQNVTFRCDPISEHNRLYWYRQTLGQGPEFLTYFQNEAQLEKSRLLSDRFSAERPKGSFSTLEIQRTEQGDSAMYLCASNGQGITYNEQFFGPGTRLTVL.

The chain carries TRBV7-2 and TRBJ2-3, with TRBD2 as a possible D gene (5 bases). The V end was cut by 1 base, the J end by 5 bases, with 10 bases between. This CDR3 comprises 14 residues. Germline assignment: CDR1 SGHTA and CDR2 FQGNSA. Written as DNA, the CDR3 is TGTGCCAGCAGCTTAGTCTTGGCGGGAGATACGCAGTATTTT. Translated: CASSLVLAGDTQYF.

The chain employs TRBV12-3 or TRBV12-4 and TRBJ2-1; D is unresolved. V lost 6 bases, J lost 2 bases, and 11 bases lay in between. CDR3 length equals 14 residues. CDR3 protein: CASSIATTYNEQFF. CDR3 DNA: TGTGCCAGCAGCATAGCCACTACCTACAATGAGCAGTTCTTC.

J is TRBJ2-3 and V is TRBV20-1, with TRBD2 identical over 12 bases. Germline CDR1 DFQATT, CDR2 SNEGSKA (reference sequence). The CDR3 extends over 14 amino acids. The V and J ends lost 4 bases and 5 bases, in that order; junction bases with no gene match: 4. The CDR3 loop is CSAKPGLAGDTQYF. The CDR3 DNA reads TGCAGTGCTAAACCGGGACTAGCGGGAGATACGCAGTATTTT.

This clonotype was recorded at least ten times. This chain connects TRBV5-6 to TRBJ1-1; TRBD1 might be the D (5 bases). Per the germline V gene, CDR1 is SGHDT and CDR2 is YYEEEE. V was shortened by 0 bases and J by 4 bases, with 13 bases between the two germline ends. This CDR3 comprises 15 residues. The chain's CDR3 is CASSLAPQGGTEAFF. CDR3 bases: TGTGCCAGCAGCTTGGCGCCCCAGGGTGGCACTGAAGCTTTCTTT.

The chain joins TRBV12-3 or TRBV12-4 to TRBJ1-2; the D is unclear. The CDR3 spans 15 residues. V was shortened by 3 bases and J by 2 bases, with 13 bases between the two germline ends. The CDR3 DNA sequence: TGTGCCAGCAGTTTCGATACGTGGGGAAACTATGGCTACACCTTC. Its translation: CASSFDTWGNYGYTF.

The chain has TRBV11-2 and TRBJ2-3; D is ambiguous. V was clipped by 3 bases and J by 10 bases, with 14 bases between them. The germline V gene has CDR1 SGHAT and CDR2 FQNNGV. CDR3 size: 13 residues. The CDR3 sequence is CASSFTLEQAQYF. The DNA of the CDR3 is TGTGCCAGCAGCTTTACCCTGGAGCAGGCGCAGTATTTT.

This clonotype was detected a few times. The V and J genes are TRBV24-1 and TRBJ2-1; TRBD2 agrees at 9 bases. J gave up 3 bases and V 3 bases, and 2 bases lay outside the gene matches. From germline, CDR1 is KGHDR and CDR2 SFDVKD. The CDR3 covers 15 residues. CDR3 loop: CATSDGSGSYNEQFF. The CDR3 nucleotides are TGTGCCACCAGTGATGGTAGCGGGAGCTACAATGAGCAGTTCTTC.

CDR3 sequence (DNA): TGTGCCACAGGCAAGTTTGGCAATCAGCCCCAGCATTTT. This translates into CATGKFGNQPQHF. The rearrangement joins TRBV12-3 or TRBV12-4 to TRBJ1-5; D is undetermined. Deletions cut 10 bases from V and 2 bases from J, with 12 bases between. The CDR3 length is 13 residues.

The chain recombines TRBV6-2 or TRBV6-3 with TRBJ2-7, with D tentatively TRBD1 or TRBD2 (5 bases each). CDR1 and CDR2 (germline): MNHEY, SVGEGT. CDR3 size: 14 residues. Trimming stripped 5 bases from V and 3 bases from J, with 14 bases between. The CDR3 nucleotides read TGTGCCAGCAGTCCCCCGGGGCCTTACTACGAGCAGTACTTC. Translating gives CASSPPGPYYEQYF.

The rearrangement uses TRBV28 and TRBJ1-6, with no clear D. Trimming removed 11 bases from V and 0 bases from J, with 8 bases in between. The CDR3 contains 13 residues. Germline-derived CDR1 and CDR2 are MDHEN and SYDVKM. The CDR3, as DNA: TGTGCCGTTCACAGCTCCTATAATTCACCCCTCCACTTT. This translates into CAVHSSYNSPLHF.

The genes are TRBV5-6 and TRBJ2-5; D unclear. Germline V gene sequence: CDR1 SGHDT, CDR2 YYEEEE. The CDR3 has 12 amino acids. V was clipped by 3 bases and J by 5 bases, with 8 bases between them. The chain's CDR3 is CASSWAEETQYF. CDR3 DNA: TGTGCCAGCAGCTGGGCGGAGGAGACCCAGTACTTC.

The rearrangement joins TRBV2 to TRBJ2-1; possible D gene TRBD1, 5 bases. The CDR3 loop spans 15 amino acids. V dropped 2 bases and J dropped 5 bases, with 13 bases sitting between them. The germline V gene encodes CDR1 SNHLY and CDR2 FYNNEI. CDR3 region: CASSENGQGHNEQFF. The CDR3 nucleotides are TGTGCCAGCAGTGAAAACGGCCAGGGTCACAATGAGCAGTTCTTC.

The chain links TRBV24-1 to TRBJ2-7; the match to TRBD1 covers 7 bases. J gave up 7 bases and V 4 bases, and 9 bases lay outside the gene matches. Per the germline V gene, CDR1 is KGHDR and CDR2 is SFDVKD. This CDR3 has 14 amino acids. The CDR3 DNA reads TGTGCCACCAGTGACTCGACGACAGGGAATGAGCAGTACTTC. It yields the protein CATSDSTTGNEQYF.